What follows are 2 T cell receptor beta chains derived from one specimen sequenced in a study of T-cell reconstitution after alpha-beta-depleted transplantation in children (dated by TCRdb to the mid-2010s). The library was generated by PCR. The instrument was an Illumina HiSeq 2500. To normalize quantification of the TCRbeta repertoire, the TCR libraries were built with molecular barcoding that relied on unique molecular identifiers. In-frame beta chains were kept once TCRdb had trimmed the public reads at Q25 with fastp and called clones with MiXCR. Rows are combined by CDR3 protein, so each entry shows the most common genes and DNA. The sample data list about 610,000 distinct CDR3 sequences, and 10% of these were observed just once. The ten largest clones represent 3.5% to 5% of the sample. The sample in question was PBMCs from the stem cell graft donor, obtained from the stem cell graft. The receptors were sampled from a human donor who donated a stem cell graft to a child with acute myeloid leukemia.

This clonotype has just a few counts. The gene calls are TRBV12-3 or TRBV12-4 and TRBJ1-5; perhaps TRBD1 as D (5 bases). V dropped 5 bases and J dropped 0 bases, with 17 bases sitting between them. The length of the CDR3 is 17 residues. The CDR3 is CASSPLRQQYSNQPQHF. In DNA, the CDR3 is TGTGCCAGCAGTCCCTTAAGACAGCAATATAGCAATCAGCCCCAGCATTTT.

This clonotype was seen repeatedly, ten times or more. The genes are TRBV29-1 and TRBJ1-6; 9 nucleotides line up with TRBD1. V gave up 7 bases and J gave up 11 bases; unmatched junction bases: 12. The CDR3 is 14 residues long. The germline V gene has CDR1 SQVTM and CDR2 ANQGSEA. The CDR3 nucleotides read TGCAGCGCAAGCTCCGGGACAGGGCGGACACCCCTCCACTTT. Protein: CSASSGTGRTPLHF. The full variable domain, its missing parts supplied by reference TRBV29-1 and TRBJ1-6, is SAVISQKPSRDICQRGTSLTIQCQVDSQVTMMFWYRQQPGQSLTLIATANQGSEATYESGFVIDKFPISRPNLTFSTLTVSNMSPEDSSIYLCSASSGTGRTPLHFGNGTRLTVT.